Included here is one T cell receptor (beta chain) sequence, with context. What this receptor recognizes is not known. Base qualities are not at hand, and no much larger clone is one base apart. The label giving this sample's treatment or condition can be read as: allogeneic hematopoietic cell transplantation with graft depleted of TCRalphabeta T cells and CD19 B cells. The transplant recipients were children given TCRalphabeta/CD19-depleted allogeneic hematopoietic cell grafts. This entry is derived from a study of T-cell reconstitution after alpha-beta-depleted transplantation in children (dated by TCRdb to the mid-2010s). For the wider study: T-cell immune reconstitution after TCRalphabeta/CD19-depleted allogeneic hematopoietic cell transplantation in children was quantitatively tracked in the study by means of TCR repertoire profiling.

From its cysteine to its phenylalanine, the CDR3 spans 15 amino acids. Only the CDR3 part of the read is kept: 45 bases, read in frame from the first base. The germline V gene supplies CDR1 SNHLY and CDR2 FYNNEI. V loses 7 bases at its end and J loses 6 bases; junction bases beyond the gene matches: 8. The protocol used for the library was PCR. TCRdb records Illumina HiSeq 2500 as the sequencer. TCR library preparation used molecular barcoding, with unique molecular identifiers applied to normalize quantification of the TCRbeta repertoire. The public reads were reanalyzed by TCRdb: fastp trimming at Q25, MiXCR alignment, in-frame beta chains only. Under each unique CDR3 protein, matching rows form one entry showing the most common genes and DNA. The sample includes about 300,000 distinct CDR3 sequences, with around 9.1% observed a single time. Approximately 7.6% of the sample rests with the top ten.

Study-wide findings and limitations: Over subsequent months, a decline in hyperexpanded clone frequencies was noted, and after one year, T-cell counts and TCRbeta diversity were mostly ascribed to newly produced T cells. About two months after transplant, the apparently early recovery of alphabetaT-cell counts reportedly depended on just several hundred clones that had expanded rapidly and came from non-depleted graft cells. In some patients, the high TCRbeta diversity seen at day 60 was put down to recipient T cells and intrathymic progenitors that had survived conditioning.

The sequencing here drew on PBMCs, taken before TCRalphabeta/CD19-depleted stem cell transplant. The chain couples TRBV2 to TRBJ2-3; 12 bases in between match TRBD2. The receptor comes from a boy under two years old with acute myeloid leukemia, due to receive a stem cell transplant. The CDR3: CASTETSGSSDTQYF. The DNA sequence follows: TGTGCCAGCACAGAGACTAGCGGGAGCTCGGATACGCAGTATTTT.